Below, one T cell receptor (beta chain) is given with its context. Original processing notes: Reference gene primer amplification yielded estimated nucleated cell counts. The repertoire was sequenced with immunoSEQ multiplex PCR; TCRdb's copy has only in-frame clones and lacks some. The D gene and trimming were derived from the DNA, and the V and J assignments and clone size from that table. Among 300,000 or so clones, 70% to 90% were seen once, and the ten largest hold less than 9.5%. These data come from a study of blood T cell repertoires in COVID-19. Study-level background: Donors in the United States, Italy and Spain gave samples during acute or convalescent COVID-19. PBMCs, B-cell-depleted T cells, or T cells were the source of the cDNA or gDNA that made up the material.

The V and J ends lost 4 bases and 4 bases respectively, with 13 bases between them. CDR1 and CDR2 from the germline V gene are SGHKS and YYEKEE (reference sequence). This CDR3 contains 14 residues. Sequencing was done on a sample of peripheral blood. The sequence derives from a woman in her forties or fifties who had recovered from COVID-19. V gene TRBV5-5 combines with J gene TRBJ2-3; D remains unclear. The CDR3 region has the DNA TGTGCCAGCAGCCACATGAACCCTCCAGATACGCAGTATTTT. Translating it yields CASSHMNPPDTQYF.